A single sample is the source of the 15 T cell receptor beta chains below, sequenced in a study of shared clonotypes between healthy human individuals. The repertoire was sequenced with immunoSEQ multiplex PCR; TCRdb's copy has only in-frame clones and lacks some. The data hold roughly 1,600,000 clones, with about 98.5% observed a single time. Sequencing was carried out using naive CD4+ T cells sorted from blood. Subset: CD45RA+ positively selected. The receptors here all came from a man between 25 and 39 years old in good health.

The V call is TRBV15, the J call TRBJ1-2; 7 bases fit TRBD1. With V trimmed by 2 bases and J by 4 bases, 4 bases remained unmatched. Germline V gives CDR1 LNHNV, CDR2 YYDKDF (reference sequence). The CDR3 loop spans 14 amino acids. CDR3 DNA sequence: TGTGCCACCAGCAGATACAGGGACAGCTATGGCTACACCTTC. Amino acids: CATSRYRDSYGYTF.

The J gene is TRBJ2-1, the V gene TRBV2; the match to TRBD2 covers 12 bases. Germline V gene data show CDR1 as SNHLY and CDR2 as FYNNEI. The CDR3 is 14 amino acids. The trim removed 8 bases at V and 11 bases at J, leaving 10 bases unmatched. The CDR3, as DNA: TGTGCCAGCCCCAGACTAGCGGGAGAGTCAAAGCAGTTCTTC. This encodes CASPRLAGESKQFF.

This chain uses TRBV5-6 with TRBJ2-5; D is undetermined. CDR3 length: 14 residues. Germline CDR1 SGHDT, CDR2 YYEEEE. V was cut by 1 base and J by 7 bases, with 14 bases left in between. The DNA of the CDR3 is TGTGCCAGCAGCTTGAGTCCAAGGGAACGGACCCAGTACTTC. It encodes CASSLSPRERTQYF.

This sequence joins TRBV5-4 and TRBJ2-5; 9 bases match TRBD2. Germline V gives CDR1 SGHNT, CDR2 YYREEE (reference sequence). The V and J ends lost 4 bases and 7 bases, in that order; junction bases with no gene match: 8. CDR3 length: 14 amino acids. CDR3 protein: CASSLSGSGGTQYF. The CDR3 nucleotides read TGTGCCAGCAGCCTTAGCGGGAGTGGTGGGACCCAGTACTTC.

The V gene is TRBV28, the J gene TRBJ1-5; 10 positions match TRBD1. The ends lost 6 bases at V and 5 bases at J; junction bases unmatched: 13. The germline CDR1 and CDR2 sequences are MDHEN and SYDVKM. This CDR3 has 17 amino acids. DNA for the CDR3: TGTGCCAGCAGCTCTAAAAGGGGACAGGGGATCGATCAGCCCCAGCATTTT. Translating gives CASSSKRGQGIDQPQHF.

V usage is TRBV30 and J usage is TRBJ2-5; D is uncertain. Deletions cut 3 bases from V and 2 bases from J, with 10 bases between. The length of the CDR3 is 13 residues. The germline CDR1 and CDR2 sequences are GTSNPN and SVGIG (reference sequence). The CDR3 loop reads CAWRVGYQETQYF. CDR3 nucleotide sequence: TGTGCCTGGAGGGTGGGCTATCAAGAGACCCAGTACTTC.

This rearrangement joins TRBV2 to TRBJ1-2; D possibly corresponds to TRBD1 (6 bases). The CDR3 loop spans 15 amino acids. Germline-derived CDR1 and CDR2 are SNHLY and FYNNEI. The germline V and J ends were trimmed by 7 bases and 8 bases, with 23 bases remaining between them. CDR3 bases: TGTGCCAGCAACCGCGCGCAGGGGAGCCTGCGCGGCTACACCTTC. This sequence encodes CASNRAQGSLRGYTF.

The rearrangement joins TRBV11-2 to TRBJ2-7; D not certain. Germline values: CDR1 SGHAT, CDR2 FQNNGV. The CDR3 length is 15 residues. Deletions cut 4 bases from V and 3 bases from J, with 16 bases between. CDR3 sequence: CASSSLKWGNYEQYF. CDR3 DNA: TGTGCCAGCAGCTCCCTAAAATGGGGTAACTACGAGCAGTACTTC. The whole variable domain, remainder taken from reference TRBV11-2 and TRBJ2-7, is EAGVAQSPRYKIIEKRQSVAFWCNPISGHATLYWYQQILGQGPKLLIQFQNNGVVDDSQLPKDRFSAERLKGVDSTLKIQPAKLEDSAVYLCASSSLKWGNYEQYFGPGTRLTVT.

This CDR3 is CASSRSHGDETQYF. The DNA of the CDR3 is TGTGCCAGCTCACGAAGCCATGGTGATGAGACCCAGTACTTC. V and J are TRBV18 and TRBJ2-5; D not certain. Germline V gives CDR1 KGHSH, CDR2 LQKENI. V gave up 4 bases and J gave up 5 bases, with 14 bases separating them. The CDR3 is 14 amino acids.

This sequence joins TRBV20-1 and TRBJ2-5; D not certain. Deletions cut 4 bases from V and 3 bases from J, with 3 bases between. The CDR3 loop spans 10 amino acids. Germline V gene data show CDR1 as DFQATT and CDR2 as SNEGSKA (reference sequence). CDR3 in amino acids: CSATEETQYF. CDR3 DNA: TGCAGTGCTACTGAAGAGACCCAGTACTTC.

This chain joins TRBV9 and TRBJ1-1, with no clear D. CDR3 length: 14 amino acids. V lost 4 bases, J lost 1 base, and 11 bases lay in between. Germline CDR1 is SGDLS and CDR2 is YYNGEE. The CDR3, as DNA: TGTGCCAGCAGCTTCGGTGGGCAGAACACTGAAGCTTTCTTT. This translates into CASSFGGQNTEAFF.

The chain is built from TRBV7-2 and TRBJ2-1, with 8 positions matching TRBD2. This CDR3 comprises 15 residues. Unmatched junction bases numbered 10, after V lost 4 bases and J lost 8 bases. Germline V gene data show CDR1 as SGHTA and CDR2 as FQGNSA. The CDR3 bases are TGTGCCAGCAGCTCCCCGGGACCCGGGAGGGATGAGCAGTTCTTC. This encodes CASSSPGPGRDEQFF.

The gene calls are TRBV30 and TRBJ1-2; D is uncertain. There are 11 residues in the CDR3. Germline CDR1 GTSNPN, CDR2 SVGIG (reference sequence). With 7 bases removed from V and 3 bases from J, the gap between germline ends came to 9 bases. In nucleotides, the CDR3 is TGTGCCTCAGACCACGACTATGGCTACACCTTC. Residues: CASDHDYGYTF.

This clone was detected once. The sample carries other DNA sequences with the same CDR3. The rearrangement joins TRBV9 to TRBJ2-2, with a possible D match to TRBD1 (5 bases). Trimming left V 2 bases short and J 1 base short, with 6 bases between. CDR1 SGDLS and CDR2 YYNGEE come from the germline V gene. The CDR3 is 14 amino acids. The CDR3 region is CASSVGQNTGELFF. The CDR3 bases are TGTGCCAGCAGCGTTGGACAGAACACCGGGGAGCTGTTTTTT.

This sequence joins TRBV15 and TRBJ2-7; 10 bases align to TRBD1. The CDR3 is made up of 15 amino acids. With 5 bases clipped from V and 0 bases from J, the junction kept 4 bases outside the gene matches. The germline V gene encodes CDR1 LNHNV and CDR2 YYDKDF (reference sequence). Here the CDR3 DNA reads TGTGCCACCAGCTTACGGACAGGGGGCTCCTACGAGCAGTACTTC. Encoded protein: CATSLRTGGSYEQYF.